The present TCR beta chain was sequenced within a study of Graves' ophthalmopathy and Graves' hyperthyroidism. The wider study: The collection of peripheral blood took place at initial diagnosis, before any treatment.

The length of the CDR3 is 14 residues. The V and J ends lost 4 bases and 15 bases respectively, with 22 bases between them. CDR1 and CDR2 from the germline V gene are MRHNA and SNTAGT. Amplifying from RNA transcripts, the study obtained TCR beta CDR3 regions. HTBI primers were employed in first-round RT-PCR, then a second-round multiplex PCR followed. TCRdb reprocessed the multiplex PCR reads via MiXCR and lists one record per CDR3 protein. This sample carries more than 40,000 distinct CDR3 sequences, about 50% of them seen once, and the ten largest clones take 23%. Patients were excluded if they had other autoimmune diseases or uncontrolled infections, and likewise if pregnancy or lactation applied.

The clonotype comes from an adult man with Graves' ophthalmopathy. The sequenced sample was peripheral blood. The V call is TRBV6-4, the J call TRBJ2-1, with D possibly being TRBD2 (6 bases). The CDR3 loop reads CASSVQGGGANLFF. The CDR3 nucleotides read TGTGCCAGCAGTGTACAAGGCGGAGGGGCCAATCTGTTCTTC.